This T cell receptor (beta chain) stems from a study of vaccination and CD4 T cells after COVID-19. This CDR3 spans 18 amino acids. The V gene end was trimmed by 1 base and the J gene end by 2 bases; junction bases not matched to a gene: 9. In germline, CDR1 is LNHNV, CDR2 YYDKDF (reference sequence). Indicated treatment: approximately nine-day PBMC culture with coronavirus spike peptide pools or control peptides (ViraFEST assay). This clonotype was seen only a few times. Its specificity is unknown. Sequencing of cultured CD4+ T cell DNA used the Oncomine TCR Beta short-read assay. TCRdb reprocessed the PCR reads via MiXCR and lists one record per CDR3 protein. The repertoire consists of 20,000 to 25,000 distinct CDR3 sequences, with about 42% occurring once and the leading ten covering about 18%.

The source material was CD4+ T cells from blood, cultured in vitro, sampled before SARS-CoV-2 vaccination. The sequence was collected from a human donor who received a COVID-19 vaccine. The chain uses TRBV15 and TRBJ2-1, with 9 bases matching TRBD2. CDR3 coding DNA: TGTGCCACCAGCAGAGTGCGTAGCGGGGGAGGGACCTACAATGAGCAGTTCTTC. Translated: CATSRVRSGGGTYNEQFF. Looking up the rest from reference TRBV15 and TRBJ2-1 gives the full variable domain: DAMVIQNPRYQVTQFGKPVTLSCSQTLNHNVMYWYQQKSSQAPKLLFHYYDKDFNNEADTPDNFQSRRPNTSFCFLDIRSPGLGDTAMYLCATSRVRSGGGTYNEQFFGPGTRLTVL.